This TCR beta chain was sequenced during a study of T cells in localized non-small cell lung cancer. General study points: Higher T cell density in the blood was associated with longer overall survival, whereas higher adjacent-lung clonality associated with shorter survival. Heterogeneity stays possible, as sequencing covered only one tumor region. Uninvolved adjacent lung had more T cell clonality than any other tissue, topping tumor.

There are 14 residues in the CDR3. Losses at the gene ends were 8 bases for V and 6 bases for J; bases not matched to a gene: 13. Germline V gene lookup returns CDR1 MDHEN and CDR2 SYDVKM. With respect to this clone: Its antigen remains unknown.

Method: immunoSEQ multiplex PCR; TCRdb's copy keeps in-frame clones and lacks some. The data hold around 67,000 clones, with 85% to 90% observed a single time. This specimen was peripheral blood, taken before any cancer treatment. The chain employs TRBV28 and TRBJ2-7; 7 bases are a match to TRBD1. The sequence derives from a woman between 35 and 75 years old with stage I lung adenocarcinoma. As DNA, the CDR3 is TGTGCCAGCTACCGGGACAGCCTCTCGGGCGAGCAGTACTTC. Amino acid sequence: CASYRDSLSGEQYF.